The 21 T cell receptor beta chains presented below share a single source sample, sequenced in a study of molecular identifiers for immune sequencing clone quantification. TCRdb reprocessed the PCR reads with MiXCR, giving one entry per CDR3 protein. The sample carries about 510,000 distinct CDR3 sequences, 20% to 25% recorded once. Sequencing was performed on naive CD8+ T cells from blood, with Jurkat cell RNA spiked in. The subset: FACS-sorted CD8+CD4-CCR7+CD45RA+ naive T cells. The receptors derive from a human donor in good health. Some libraries in this study had Jurkat cell RNA spiked in.

The chain uses TRBV19 and TRBJ1-5; D may be TRBD1 (6 bases). Germline CDR1 LNHDA, CDR2 SQIVND (reference sequence). Deletions cut 6 bases from V and 7 bases from J, with 16 bases between. The CDR3 contains 14 residues. CDR3 DNA sequence: TGTGCCAGTAGATTGAAGGGGGGGGACCAGCCCCAGCATTTT. It translates to CASRLKGGDQPQHF.

This clonotype was seen ten or more times. The chain combines TRBV5-4 with TRBJ2-1; D is uncertain. CDR1 is SGHNT, CDR2 YYREEE, per germline (reference sequence). Deletions cut 4 bases from V and 9 bases from J, with 11 bases between. This CDR3 is 12 amino acids long. CDR3 nucleotide sequence: TGTGCCAGCAGCCAAGTCCCAGGTGAGCAGTTCTTC. Its translation: CASSQVPGEQFF.

At least ten counts were recorded for this clonotype. The chain recombines TRBV5-1 with TRBJ2-7, with D perhaps TRBD1 (5 bases). Trimming took off 2 bases at V and 1 base at J, with 7 bases between the two ends. Per the germline V gene, CDR1 is SGHRS and CDR2 is YFSETQ. The CDR3 contains 13 residues. CDR3 sequence reads: CASSLQASYEQYF. CDR3 sequence (DNA): TGCGCCAGCAGCTTACAGGCGTCCTACGAGCAGTACTTC.

As regards this clonotype: Relative to the germline gene, one junction end is altered; a read error may explain this. The rearrangement joins TRBV6-6 to TRBJ2-2, with 9 positions matching TRBD1. In germline, CDR1 is MNHNY, CDR2 SVGAGI (reference sequence). The CDR3 consists of 14 residues. In DNA, the CDR3 is TGCGCCAGCATTTGGACAGGGGACACCGGGGAGCCGTTTTTT. Translated: CASIWTGDTGEPFF.

About this clonotype: A much larger clone differs from this one at a single base, so this may be a read error. The rearrangement uses TRBV28 and TRBJ1-1; tentative D call: TRBD1 (6 bases). The CDR3 has 14 amino acids. Germline CDR1 reads MDHEN; CDR2 reads SYDVKM. The CDR3 loop is CAGSLGLGGTEAFF. The DNA of the CDR3 is TGTGCCGGCAGTTTAGGGTTAGGGGGCACTGAAGCTTTCTTT.

The J gene is TRBJ2-3, the V gene TRBV15; D is perhaps TRBD1 (6 bases). CDR1 and CDR2 from the germline V gene are LNHNV and YYDKDF (reference sequence). The CDR3 has 16 residues. Trimming shortened V by 3 bases and J by 0 bases, and 13 bases separated the two germline ends. Here the CDR3 reads CATSSVDRFSTDTQYF. The DNA for the CDR3 is TGTGCCACCAGCAGTGTTGACAGGTTTAGCACAGATACGCAGTATTTT.

This clonotype was recorded at least ten times. The genes are TRBV29-1 and TRBJ2-5, with 8 positions matching TRBD2. CDR1 and CDR2 (germline): SQVTM, ANQGSEA. V dropped 5 bases and J dropped 2; count of bases not matched to a gene: 13. The CDR3 is 16 residues long. CDR3 DNA: TGCAGCGTTCCCCCTCCTCCGGGACTAGTACAAGAGACCCAGTACTTC. It yields the protein CSVPPPPGLVQETQYF.

The chain is built from TRBV7-9 and TRBJ1-1; D might be TRBD1 (5 bases). The V end was cut by 6 bases, the J end by 0 bases, with 14 bases between. Germline CDR1 and CDR2: SEHNR and FQNEAQ (reference sequence). The CDR3 length is 15 residues. CDR3 in amino acids: CASRSQEMMNTEAFF. The CDR3 DNA is TGTGCCAGCAGATCACAGGAGATGATGAACACTGAAGCTTTCTTT.

With respect to this clonotype: One base away lies a much larger clone, so this may be a sequencing read error. The J gene is TRBJ2-7, the V gene TRBV7-9; 10 bases match TRBD1. The CDR3 is 15 residues long. Germline assignment: CDR1 SEHNR and CDR2 FQNEAQ (reference sequence). The CDR3 DNA is TGTGCCGGCAGCAAAACTCCGGGACAGGGGAACGAGCAGTACTTC. This sequence encodes CAGSKTPGQGNEQYF.

The rearrangement joins TRBV13 to TRBJ1-1; 8 positions agree with TRBD1. Germline CDR1 and CDR2: PRHDT and FYEKMQ (reference sequence). The trim removed 5 bases at V and 1 base at J, leaving 6 bases unmatched. This CDR3 has 15 amino acids. This CDR3 reads CASSDQDRENTEAFF. The DNA for the CDR3 is TGTGCCAGCAGCGATCAGGACAGGGAGAACACTGAAGCTTTCTTT.

The table lists this clonotype with many counts. The V gene is TRBV13, the J gene TRBJ1-4; the D gene is possibly TRBD1 (5 bases). The CDR3 contains 13 residues. V lost 5 bases and J lost 6, with 10 bases in between. Germline assignment: CDR1 PRHDT and CDR2 FYEKMQ (reference sequence). The CDR3 region has the DNA TGTGCCAGCAGCACGGGACCGGATGAAAAACTGTTTTTT. It specifies CASSTGPDEKLFF.

The gene calls are TRBV27 and TRBJ2-1, with D perhaps given as TRBD1 or TRBD2 (5 bases each). CDR1 MNHEY and CDR2 SMNVEV come from the germline V gene (reference sequence). Trimming took off 8 bases at V and 6 bases at J, with 17 bases between the two ends. There are 14 residues in the CDR3. The CDR3 region is CASQAGSLVNEQFF. The CDR3 bases are TGTGCCAGCCAGGCAGGGAGTTTGGTCAATGAGCAGTTCTTC.

On this clonotype itself: At one end the junction does not follow the germline gene, possibly because of a read error. J is TRBJ2-4 and V is TRBV19; D possibly uses TRBD1 or TRBD2 (5 bases each). CDR1 is LNHDA, CDR2 SQIVND, per germline (reference sequence). There are 21 residues in the CDR3. In DNA, the CDR3 is TGTGCCAGTAGTCGGCGTTCACAGGCCAAAATTAAGGACTTGGCCAAAAACATTCGGTACTTC. Translating gives CASSRRSQAKIKDLAKNIRYF.

Of note for this clonotype: The DNA is omitted, as the CDR3 cannot be located on it reliably, and the CDR3 follows TCRdb's listing. The chain carries TRBV20-1 and TRBJ1-2; the D call TRBD1 from the table was never checked on the DNA. Germline assignment: CDR1 DFQATT and CDR2 SNEGSKA (reference sequence). The CDR3 sequence runs 12 residues, both termini included. CDR3 residues: CSAGGTAYGCTF.

This clonotype turned up a few times. The chain is built from TRBV7-6 and TRBJ2-3; 11 bases match TRBD2. The CDR3 consists of 19 residues. In germline, CDR1 is SGHVS, CDR2 FNYEAQ. Unmatched junction bases numbered 12, after V lost 2 bases and J lost 2 bases. CDR3 nucleotides: TGTGCCAGCAGCTTAAATATAGCGGGAGGGCCGTCGTACACAGATACGCAGTATTTT. It yields the protein CASSLNIAGGPSYTDTQYF. Combining the CDR3 with reference TRBV7-6 and TRBJ2-3 gives the whole variable domain GAGVSQSPRYKVTKRGQDVALRCDPISGHVSLYWYRQALGQGPEFLTYFNYEAQQDKSGLPNDRFSAERPEGSISTLTIQRTEQRDSAMYRCASSLNIAGGPSYTDTQYFGPGTRLTVL.

In this sample, this clonotype turned up a few times. The chain links TRBV28 to TRBJ2-7; 11 nucleotides agree with TRBD1. Germline CDR1 is MDHEN and CDR2 is SYDVKM. The J segment lost 4 bases and the V segment lost 6 bases, leaving 5 bases of the junction unmatched. This CDR3 has 14 amino acids. The CDR3 loop reads CASRTGQGVYEQYF. The DNA for the CDR3 is TGTGCCAGCAGGACGGGACAGGGGGTTTACGAGCAGTACTTC.

This clonotype was seen a few times. This chain connects TRBV6-1 to TRBJ1-1; D uncertain. V was trimmed by 3 bases and J by 0 bases, leaving 8 bases between them. CDR3 length: 14 amino acids. Germline values: CDR1 MNHNS, CDR2 SASEGT. DNA of the CDR3: TGTGCCAGCAGTGATGAGGTGATGAACACTGAAGCTTTCTTT. Translating it yields CASSDEVMNTEAFF.

This clonotype was seen many times. At one boundary the junction diverges from the germline segment, which might be a read error. The chain is built from TRBV5-1 and TRBJ2-1; unclear D gene. The CDR3 runs to 12 residues. Germline V gene sequence: CDR1 SGHRS, CDR2 YFSETQ. The CDR3 DNA reads as TGCGCCAGCGGCTTGGGCTACAATGAGCAGTTCTTC. Its protein is CASGLGYNEQFF. The full variable domain, its missing parts supplied by reference TRBV5-1 and TRBJ2-1, is KAGVTQTPRYLIKTRGQQVTLSCSPISGHRSVSWYQQTPGQGLQFLFEYFSETQRNKGNFPGRFSGRQFSNSRSEMNVSTLELGDSALYLCASGLGYNEQFFGPGTRLTVL.

As concerns this clonotype: The conserved phenylalanine or tryptophan normally closing the CDR3 is absent here, so this likely arose from a read error. This chain connects TRBV28 to TRBJ1-1; 9 nucleotides match TRBD1. Trimming cost V 4 bases and J 4 bases; bases outside gene matches: 1. CDR3 length equals 13 residues. Per germline, CDR1 MDHEN and CDR2 SYDVKM. In DNA form, the CDR3 reads TGTGCCAGCAGTTACAGGGGGCGCACTGAAGCTTTCCTT. Translated: CASSYRGRTEAFL.

This clonotype occurred a few times. The chain employs TRBV6-1 and TRBJ2-7; D is ambiguous. The CDR3 runs to 17 residues. V was cut by 1 base and J by 4 bases, with 20 bases left in between. CDR1 MNHNS and CDR2 SASEGT come from the germline V gene. The CDR3 region has the DNA TGTGCCAGCAGTGAAGTCCTAGGGTCGGCAGGCAGGTACGAGCAGTACTTC. Amino acids: CASSEVLGSAGRYEQYF.

This clonotype has a handful of counts. The CDR3 DNA sequence: TGTGCCAGCAGCCCATCGGAGACGGAGGAGCCCCAGCATTTT. Its protein product is CASSPSETEEPQHF. The rearrangement joins TRBV9 to TRBJ1-5; D remains unclear. The CDR3 is 14 amino acids. In germline, CDR1 is SGDLS, CDR2 YYNGEE. V was cut by 4 bases and J by 8 bases, with 16 bases left in between.